The following is a T cell receptor beta chain sequence with its context. Per the study methods: Junction-only sequences without quality scores were provided by ImmunoSEQ, so filtering was different. Sequencing used immunoSEQ multiplex PCR; TCRdb keeps in-frame clones, though not all of them. The D gene and trimming were derived from the DNA, and the V and J assignments and clone size from that table. The sample consists of 2 million or so clones, 85% to 95% of them appearing once. These data are taken from a study of shared clonotypes between healthy human individuals. Looking at the study overall: Each donor contributed plates that comprised three CD4 naive, three CD4 memory, two CD8 naive and one CD8 memory.

This CDR3 is built from 15 residues. Per germline, CDR1 MNHNY and CDR2 SVGAGI (reference sequence). J was trimmed by 7 bases and V by 5 bases; bases with no gene match: 12. The source material was naive CD4+ T cells sorted from blood. Subset here: CD45RA+ positively selected. The sequence came from a man in his late teens or twenties in good health. The chain combines TRBV6-6 with TRBJ1-1; 8 bases align to TRBD1. The chain's CDR3 is CASSHGQGDLLEAFF. For the CDR3, the DNA is TGTGCCAGCAGTCACGGACAGGGAGACCTACTTGAAGCTTTCTTT.